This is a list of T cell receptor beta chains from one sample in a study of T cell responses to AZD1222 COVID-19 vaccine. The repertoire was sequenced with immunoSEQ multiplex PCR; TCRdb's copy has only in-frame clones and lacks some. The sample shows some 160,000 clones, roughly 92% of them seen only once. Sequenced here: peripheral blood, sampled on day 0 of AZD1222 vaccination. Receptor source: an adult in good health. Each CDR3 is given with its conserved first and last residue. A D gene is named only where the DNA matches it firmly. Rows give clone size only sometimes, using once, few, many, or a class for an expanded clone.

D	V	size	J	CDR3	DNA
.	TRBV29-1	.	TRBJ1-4	CSGGGTNEKLFF	TGCAGCGGCGGCGGAACTAATGAAAAACTGTTTTTT
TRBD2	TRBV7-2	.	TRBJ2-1	CASSLVAGAYNEQFF	TGTGCCAGCAGCTTAGTAGCGGGTGCCTACAATGAGCAGTTCTTC
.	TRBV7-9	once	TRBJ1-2	CASTIGAPLYGYTF	TGTGCCAGCACTATCGGGGCGCCCCTCTATGGCTACACCTTC
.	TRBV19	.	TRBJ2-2	CASSSNWGGGDTGELFF	TGTGCCAGTAGTTCCAATTGGGGAGGGGGAGACACCGGGGAGCTGTTTTTT
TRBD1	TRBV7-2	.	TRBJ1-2	CASSSPRGTGNHYGYTF	TGTGCCAGCAGCTCCCCCCGAGGGACAGGGAATCACTATGGCTACACCTTC
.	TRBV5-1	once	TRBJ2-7	CASSPAVAASYEQYF	TGCGCCAGCAGCCCGGCGGTAGCGGCCTCCTACGAGCAGTACTTC
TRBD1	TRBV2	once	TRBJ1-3	CASRWTGVSGNTIYF	TGTGCCAGCAGGTGGACAGGAGTCTCTGGAAACACCATATATTTT
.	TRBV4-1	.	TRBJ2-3	CASSQELALTDTQYF	TGCGCCAGCAGCCAAGAACTAGCACTCACAGATACGCAGTATTTT
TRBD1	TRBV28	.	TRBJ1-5	CATRQGWNQPQHF	TGTGCCACAAGACAGGGCTGGAATCAGCCCCAGCATTTT
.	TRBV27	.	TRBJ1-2	CASSSEIRDQGGGYTF	TGTGCCAGCAGTTCAGAAATCCGGGACCAAGGGGGAGGCTACACCTTC
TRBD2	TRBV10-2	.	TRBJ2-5	CASSVGRARSPGLAAHLGETQYF	TGCGCCAGCAGTGTGGGCAGGGCACGTTCTCCGGGACTAGCGGCTCACCTGGGCGAGACCCAGTACTTC
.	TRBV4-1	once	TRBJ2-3	CASSQGQGGPLSTDTQYF	TGCGCCAGCAGCCAAGGGCAGGGAGGACCCCTTAGCACAGATACGCAGTATTTT
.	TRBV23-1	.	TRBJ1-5	CASDRINQPQHF	TGCGCCAGCGACAGGATCAATCAGCCCCAGCATTTT
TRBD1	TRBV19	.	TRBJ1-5	CASSGRQGWKPQHF	TGTGCCAGCAGTGGGCGACAGGGATGGAAGCCCCAGCATTTT
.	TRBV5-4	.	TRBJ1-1	CASSKRGGDTEAFF	TGTGCCAGCAGTAAGAGGGGAGGGGACACTGAAGCTTTCTTT
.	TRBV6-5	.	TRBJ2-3	CASSYAAMYTDTQYF	TGTGCCAGCAGTTACGCGGCCATGTACACAGATACGCAGTATTTT
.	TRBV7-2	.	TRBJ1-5	CASSLAGGSNQPQHF	TGTGCCAGCAGCTTAGCAGGGGGTAGCAATCAGCCCCAGCATTTT
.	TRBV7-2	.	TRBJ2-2	CASSLAIFGATGELFF	TGTGCCAGCAGCTTAGCGATATTCGGGGCCACCGGGGAGCTGTTTTTT
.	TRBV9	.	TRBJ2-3	CASSATGYRTDTQYF	TGTGCCAGCAGCGCTACAGGGTATCGGACAGATACGCAGTATTTT
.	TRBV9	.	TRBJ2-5	CASSVGSKYPQETQYF	TGTGCCAGCAGCGTAGGTAGTAAGTACCCCCAAGAGACCCAGTACTTC
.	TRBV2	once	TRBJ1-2	CASSEGVNYGYTF	TGTGCCAGCAGTGAGGGGGTTAACTATGGCTACACCTTC
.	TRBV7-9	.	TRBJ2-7	CASSFGGQGPYEQYF	TGTGCCAGCAGCTTCGGCGGCCAGGGCCCCTACGAGCAGTACTTC
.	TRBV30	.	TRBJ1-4	CAWSVLRTITGLGSTNEKLFF	TGTGCCTGGAGTGTACTCCGGACAATTACAGGGTTGGGATCAACTAATGAAAAACTGTTTTTT
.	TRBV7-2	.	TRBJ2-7	CASSLRGGAGDSYEQYF	TGTGCCAGCAGCTTAAGGGGTGGGGCAGGGGATTCCTACGAGCAGTACTTC
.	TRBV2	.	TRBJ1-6	CASQLDRAPLHF	TGTGCCAGCCAACTCGACAGAGCACCCCTCCACTTT
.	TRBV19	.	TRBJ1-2	CASSLVAAHGYTF	TGTGCCAGTAGTTTGGTGGCAGCCCATGGCTACACCTTC
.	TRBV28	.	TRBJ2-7	CASSLGRGSYEQYF	TGTGCCAGCAGTTTGGGTAGGGGTTCTTACGAGCAGTACTTC
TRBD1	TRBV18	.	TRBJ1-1	CASSPPSRGDTEAFF	TGTGCCAGCTCACCCCCCAGCAGGGGGGACACTGAAGCTTTCTTT